What follows is one T cell receptor (beta chain) and its context. The V gene end was trimmed by 4 bases and the J gene end by 14 bases; junction bases not matched to a gene: 10. The CDR3 has 13 amino acids. CDR1 and CDR2 (germline): SGHAT, FQNNGV. These data originate in a study of T cell changes during pregnancy in multiple sclerosis. Generated by immunoSEQ multiplex PCR, the TCRdb table keeps only in-frame clones and is missing some. The data hold nearly 110,000 clones, with 91% observed a single time. The chain combines TRBV11-2 with TRBJ1-1, with 10 bases fitting TRBD1. The sequences come from peripheral blood, collected before pregnancy. The sequence derives from a female donor with multiple sclerosis, enrolled in a pregnancy study. The CDR3 reads CASSWNPGTGAFF. The DNA of the CDR3 is TGTGCCAGCAGCTGGAACCCCGGGACAGGGGCCTTCTTT.